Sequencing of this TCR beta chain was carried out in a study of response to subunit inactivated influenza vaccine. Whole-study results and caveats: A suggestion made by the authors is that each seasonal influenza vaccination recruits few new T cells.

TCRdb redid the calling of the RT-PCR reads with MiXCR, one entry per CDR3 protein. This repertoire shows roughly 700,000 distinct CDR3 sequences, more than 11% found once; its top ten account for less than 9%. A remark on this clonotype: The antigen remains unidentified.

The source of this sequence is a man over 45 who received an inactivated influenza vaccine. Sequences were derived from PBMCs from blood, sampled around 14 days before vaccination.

Here the CDR3 reads CASSFGGLLGAEQYF. The CDR3 DNA is TGTGCCAGCAGTTTCGGAGGTCTTCTCGGCGCCGAGCAGTACTTC. The J gene is TRBJ2-7, the V gene TRBV12-3 or TRBV12-4, with D maybe TRBD2 (5 bases). The CDR3 runs to 15 residues. The V gene lost 3 bases and the J gene lost 6 bases, with 18 bases spanning the gap.